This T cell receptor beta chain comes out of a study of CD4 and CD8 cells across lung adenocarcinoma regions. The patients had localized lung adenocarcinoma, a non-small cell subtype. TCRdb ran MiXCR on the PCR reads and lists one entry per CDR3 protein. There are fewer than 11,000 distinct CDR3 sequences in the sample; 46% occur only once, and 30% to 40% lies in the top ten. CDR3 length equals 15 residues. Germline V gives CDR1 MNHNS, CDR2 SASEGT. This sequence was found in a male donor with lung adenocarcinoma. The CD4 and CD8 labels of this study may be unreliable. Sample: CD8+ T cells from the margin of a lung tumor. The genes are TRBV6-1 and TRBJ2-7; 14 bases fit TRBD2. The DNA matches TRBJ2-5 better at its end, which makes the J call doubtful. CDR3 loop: CASRRGTSGRETQYF. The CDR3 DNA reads TGTGCCAGCAGGAGGGGGACTAGCGGGAGAGAGACCCAGTACTTC.